These 23 T cell receptor beta chains share one sample of origin, sequenced in a study of cytomegalovirus exposure and HLA in healthy donors (dated 2017 in TCRdb). Library preparation was by the immunoSEQ multiplex PCR assay. For the multiplex PCR, a mixture combining 60 forward primers for TCR Vbeta segments and 13 reverse primers for TCR Jbeta segments was used. TCRdb holds this immuneACCESS table with in-frame rearrangements only. Some clones are missing; in checked studies, unresolved V genes explain under half, and the rest has no known cause. The sample table holds about 39,000 clones. The ten largest account for 3.2% of the sample. The sequencing sample was made of PBMCs. Every receptor here comes from a woman aged 25 to 39 in good health and CMV-seropositive.

The chain is built from TRBV5-8 and TRBJ2-1; 7 bases are a match to TRBD1. Germline V gene data show CDR1 as SGHTS and CDR2 as YDEGEE. The V and J ends lost 3 bases and 2 bases, in that order; junction bases with no gene match: 8. The CDR3 has 16 amino acids. CDR3 region: CASSSGRTGPYNEQFF. The CDR3 DNA reads as TGTGCCAGCAGCTCGGGAAGGACAGGTCCCTACAATGAGCAGTTCTTC. Complete variable domain (other parts from reference TRBV5-8 and TRBJ2-1): EAGVTQSPTHLIKTRGQQATLRCSPISGHTSVYWYQQALGLGLQFLLWYDEGEERNRGNFPPRFSGRQFPNYSSELNVNALELEDSALYLCASSSGRTGPYNEQFFGPGTRLTVL.

The gene calls are TRBV6-5 and TRBJ1-2; D is possibly TRBD1 (6 bases). This CDR3 region has 14 residues. CDR1 and CDR2 (germline): MNHEY, SVGAGI. Trimming pared 5 bases from V and 3 bases from J, leaving 13 bases between. This chain's CDR3 is CASSTNRVYYGYTF. In DNA, the CDR3 is TGTGCCAGCAGTACCAACAGGGTCTACTATGGCTACACCTTC.

The J gene is TRBJ1-2, the V gene TRBV28, with TRBD1 matching 7 bases. Germline lookup yields CDR1 MDHEN and CDR2 SYDVKM. The CDR3 is made up of 13 amino acids. Germline trimming cut 8 bases from V and 8 bases from J; bases unmatched to any gene: 11. CDR3 sequence: CASVRQGPGGYTF. The CDR3 DNA sequence: TGTGCCAGCGTAAGACAGGGCCCGGGAGGCTACACCTTC.

The chain links TRBV5-1 to TRBJ1-1; no firm D call. CDR3 size: 15 residues. V lost 2 bases to trimming and J lost 1 base, with 12 bases between them. Germline-derived CDR1 and CDR2 are SGHRS and YFSETQ. Here the CDR3 DNA reads TGCGCCAGCAGCTTAAATCCGGGAACGAACACTGAAGCTTTCTTT. It translates to CASSLNPGTNTEAFF.

The CDR3, as DNA: TGTGCCAGCAGTGAAGCGGGGGGGGGCACCGGGGAGCTGTTTTTT. Encoded protein: CASSEAGGGTGELFF. This chain links TRBV6-1 with TRBJ2-2, with 7 bases matching TRBD2. Losses at the gene ends were 0 bases for V and 4 bases for J; bases not matched to a gene: 2. The CDR3 totals 15 residues. Germline V gene sequence: CDR1 MNHNS, CDR2 SASEGT.

The CDR3 protein is CASSESKRGVTDTQYF. The DNA of the CDR3 is TGTGCCAGCAGTGAATCTAAGCGGGGGGTCACAGATACGCAGTATTTT. The J gene is TRBJ2-3, the V gene TRBV6-1; 9 positions match TRBD2. This CDR3 contains 16 residues. V dropped 2 bases and J dropped 2; count of bases not matched to a gene: 5. Germline lookup yields CDR1 MNHNS and CDR2 SASEGT.

The chain employs TRBV9 and TRBJ2-2, with D unresolved. The CDR3 is 14 residues long. Trimming took 0 bases from V and 3 from J, leaving 6 bases between them. Germline CDR1 is SGDLS and CDR2 is YYNGEE. Written as DNA, the CDR3 is TGTGCCAGCAGCGTAGGGCCTGACACCGGGGAGCTGTTTTTT. It codes for CASSVGPDTGELFF.

This sequence joins TRBV7-9 and TRBJ2-5, with D possibly matching TRBD2 (5 bases). The J call may be mistaken, given a closer DNA end match to TRBJ2-7. The CDR3 sequence is 17 residues long. Germline assignment: CDR1 SEHNR and CDR2 FQNEAQ (reference sequence). In DNA form, the CDR3 reads TGTGCCAGCAGCTTAGAGGTGTTCAGGTCCGAGGGCTACGAGCAGTACTTC. Translation: CASSLEVFRSEGYEQYF.

The chain uses TRBV12-5 and TRBJ1-5, with TRBD1 as a possible D gene (5 bases). V was trimmed by 7 bases and J by 1 base, leaving 17 bases between them. The CDR3 is 16 residues long. The germline gives CDR1 LGHNT, CDR2 FRNRAP. As DNA, the CDR3 is TGTGCTAGTGCTGGGGGGGGGTCATTGAGCAATCAGCCCCAGCATTTT. The encoded protein is CASAGGGSLSNQPQHF.

The J gene is TRBJ2-2, the V gene TRBV6-6; D gene uncertain. Germline V lookup: CDR1 MNHNY, CDR2 SVGAGI (reference sequence). V dropped 6 bases and J dropped 0 bases, with 5 bases sitting between them. The CDR3 runs 13 residues. The CDR3 here is CASSLTNTGELFF. The CDR3 DNA reads TGTGCCAGCAGCCTTACGAACACCGGGGAGCTGTTTTTT.

The rearrangement joins TRBV7-9 to TRBJ2-1, with TRBD2 matching over 10 bases. This CDR3 is 15 amino acids long. The junction had 5 bases not matched to a gene; V was cut back by 5 bases and J by 4 bases. The V gene's germline CDR1 is SEHNR and CDR2 FQNEAQ (reference sequence). CDR3 protein: CASSRTSGAYNEQFF. In DNA, the CDR3 is TGTGCCAGCAGCCGCACTAGCGGGGCTTACAATGAGCAGTTCTTC.

J is TRBJ2-1 and V is TRBV28; TRBD2 agrees at 8 bases. The CDR3 has 14 amino acids. The junction had 5 bases not matched to a gene; V was cut back by 3 bases and J by 7 bases. Germline V CDR1 and CDR2: MDHEN, SYDVKM. Here the CDR3 reads CASSLMSGGNEQFF. For the CDR3, the DNA is TGTGCCAGCAGTTTGATGAGCGGGGGAAATGAGCAGTTCTTC.

This chain uses TRBV2 with TRBJ1-5, with 9 bases aligning to TRBD1. CDR3 length: 14 residues. CDR1 and CDR2 from the germline V gene are SNHLY and FYNNEI. V shed 6 bases, J shed 4 bases, and the junction held 4 bases outside the gene matches. DNA for the CDR3: TGTGCCAGCAGGGGACAGGGCGGTAATCAGCCCCAGCATTTT. As protein: CASRGQGGNQPQHF.

The rearrangement joins TRBV5-6 to TRBJ2-3; maybe TRBD1 (5 bases). The CDR3 is made up of 15 amino acids. Trimming shortened V by 5 bases and J by 4 bases, and 17 bases separated the two germline ends. The germline V gene encodes CDR1 SGHDT and CDR2 YYEEEE. The CDR3 is CASSRVQGEADTQYF. The CDR3 DNA follows: TGTGCCAGCAGTCGCGTGCAGGGCGAGGCAGATACGCAGTATTTT.

The chain combines TRBV7-2 with TRBJ1-2; D might be TRBD1 (5 bases). The CDR3 contains 14 residues. The germline gives CDR1 SGHTA, CDR2 FQGNSA. Between the trimmed V and J ends, which lost 5 bases and 5 bases, there was a span of 15 bases. The DNA of the CDR3 is TGTGCCAGCAGCCCCTTTGGGGGGTATTATGGCTACACCTTC. It codes for CASSPFGGYYGYTF.

The chain links TRBV30 to TRBJ2-3; 10 bases fit TRBD2. CDR3 size: 15 residues. After removal of 2 bases from V and 5 bases from J, the junction contained 7 bases not matched to a gene. The germline V gene has CDR1 GTSNPN and CDR2 SVGIG (reference sequence). For the CDR3, the DNA is TGTGCCTGGAGTATTAGCGGGGGGCGAAAAGATACGCAGTATTTT. This codes for CAWSISGGRKDTQYF.

The chain is built from TRBV5-1 and TRBJ2-2; D gene unclear. The CDR3 is 14 residues long. Deletions cut 0 bases from V and 4 bases from J, with 7 bases between. Germline assignment: CDR1 SGHRS and CDR2 YFSETQ. CDR3 DNA sequence: TGCGCCAGCAGCTTGGGGGCCGCCACCGGGGAGCTGTTTTTT. Translated: CASSLGAATGELFF.

The chain links TRBV11-2 to TRBJ1-5, with 7 positions matching TRBD1. After removal of 1 base from V and 1 base from J, the junction contained 4 bases not matched to a gene. Germline values: CDR1 SGHAT, CDR2 FQNNGV. This CDR3 contains 16 residues. The DNA of the CDR3 is TGTGCCAGCAGCTTAGGTTCCAGGGGGAGCAATCAGCCCCAGCATTTT. Residues: CASSLGSRGSNQPQHF. Based on the CDR3 plus reference TRBV11-2 and TRBJ1-5, the full variable domain is EAGVAQSPRYKIIEKRQSVAFWCNPISGHATLYWYQQILGQGPKLLIQFQNNGVVDDSQLPKDRFSAERLKGVDSTLKIQPAKLEDSAVYLCASSLGSRGSNQPQHFGDGTRLSIL.

The chain links TRBV6-5 to TRBJ1-6, with D possibly TRBD1 on 6 matching bases. Germline lookup yields CDR1 MNHEY and CDR2 SVGAGI. This CDR3 has 16 residues. V was clipped by 0 bases and J by 10 bases, with 16 bases between them. The CDR3 nucleotides read TGTGCCAGCAGTTACTCTTTCCAGGGGACGGGCTCACCCCTCCACTTT. Protein product: CASSYSFQGTGSPLHF.

The chain joins TRBV27 to TRBJ2-3; D is perhaps TRBD2 (6 bases). The CDR3 totals 15 residues. Germline values: CDR1 MNHEY, CDR2 SMNVEV (reference sequence). V gave up 6 bases and J gave up 6 bases, with 19 bases separating them. CDR3 coding DNA: TGTGCCAGCAGGTCCACCGGGACTCCAAGGGATACGCAGTATTTT. This sequence encodes CASRSTGTPRDTQYF.

The chain is built from TRBV7-2 and TRBJ2-3; 9 nucleotides agree with TRBD1. The V gene end was trimmed by 5 bases and the J gene end by 4 bases; junction bases not matched to a gene: 13. Germline loops: CDR1 SGHTA, CDR2 FQGNSA. There are 17 residues in the CDR3. CDR3 protein: CASSRTGQGTSADTQYF. The DNA for the CDR3 is TGTGCCAGCAGCAGAACGGGACAGGGTACATCCGCAGATACGCAGTATTTT.

The rearrangement joins TRBV15 to TRBJ1-5; D is undetermined. Germline values: CDR1 LNHNV, CDR2 YYDKDF (reference sequence). The length of the CDR3 is 12 residues. V dropped 0 bases and J dropped 6 bases, with 3 bases sitting between them. CDR3 sequence reads: CATSRDLQPQHF. CDR3 bases: TGTGCCACCAGCAGAGATCTTCAGCCCCAGCATTTT.

V usage is TRBV30 and J usage is TRBJ2-7, with 7 positions matching TRBD2. V was clipped by 0 bases and J by 3 bases; unmatched bases: 8. The CDR3 has 15 residues. From germline, CDR1 is GTSNPN and CDR2 SVGIG (reference sequence). The CDR3 bases are TGTGCCTGGAGTGTAGGACTAGGCGGGAACTACGAGCAGTACTTC. Translating it yields CAWSVGLGGNYEQYF.